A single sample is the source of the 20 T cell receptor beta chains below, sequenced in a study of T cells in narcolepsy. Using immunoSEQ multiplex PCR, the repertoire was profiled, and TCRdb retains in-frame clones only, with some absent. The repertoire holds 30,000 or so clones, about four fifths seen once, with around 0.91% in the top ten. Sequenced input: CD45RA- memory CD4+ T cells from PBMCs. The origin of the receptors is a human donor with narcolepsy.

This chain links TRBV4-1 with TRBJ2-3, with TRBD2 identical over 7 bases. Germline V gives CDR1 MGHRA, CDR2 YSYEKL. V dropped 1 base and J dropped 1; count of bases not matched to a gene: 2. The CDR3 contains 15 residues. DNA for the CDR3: TGCGCCAGCAGCCAAGGGCTAGCGGGCACAGATACGCAGTATTTT. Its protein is CASSQGLAGTDTQYF.

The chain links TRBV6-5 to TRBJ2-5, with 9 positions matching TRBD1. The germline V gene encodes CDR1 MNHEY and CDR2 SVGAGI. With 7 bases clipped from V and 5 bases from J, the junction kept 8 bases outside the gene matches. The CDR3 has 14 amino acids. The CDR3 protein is CASNGQGIGETQYF. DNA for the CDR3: TGTGCCAGCAATGGACAGGGGATAGGGGAGACCCAGTACTTC.

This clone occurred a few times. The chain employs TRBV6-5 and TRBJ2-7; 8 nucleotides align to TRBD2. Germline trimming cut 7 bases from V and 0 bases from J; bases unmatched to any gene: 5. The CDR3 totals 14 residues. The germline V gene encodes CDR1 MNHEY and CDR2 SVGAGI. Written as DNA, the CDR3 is TGTGCCAGCACCCGAGCGGGGGTCTCCTACGAGCAGTACTTC. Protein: CASTRAGVSYEQYF.

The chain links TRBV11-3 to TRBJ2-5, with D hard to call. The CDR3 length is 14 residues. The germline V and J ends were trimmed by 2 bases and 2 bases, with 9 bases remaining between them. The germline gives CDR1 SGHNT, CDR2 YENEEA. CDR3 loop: CASSLQNLQETQYF. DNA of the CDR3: TGTGCCAGCAGCTTACAGAACTTACAAGAGACCCAGTACTTC.

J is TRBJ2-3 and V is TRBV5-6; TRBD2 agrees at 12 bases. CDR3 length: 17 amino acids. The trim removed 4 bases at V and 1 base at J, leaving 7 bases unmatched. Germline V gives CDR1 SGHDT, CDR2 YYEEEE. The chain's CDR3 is CASSEAGLAGRTDTQYF. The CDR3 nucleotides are TGTGCCAGCAGCGAAGCGGGACTAGCGGGCCGCACAGATACGCAGTATTTT.

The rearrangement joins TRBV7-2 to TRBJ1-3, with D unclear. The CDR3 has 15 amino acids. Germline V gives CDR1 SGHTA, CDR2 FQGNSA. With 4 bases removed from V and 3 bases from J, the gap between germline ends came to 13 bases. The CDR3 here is CASSSPPGGGNTIYF. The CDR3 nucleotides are TGTGCCAGCAGCTCCCCACCTGGTGGTGGAAACACCATATATTTT.

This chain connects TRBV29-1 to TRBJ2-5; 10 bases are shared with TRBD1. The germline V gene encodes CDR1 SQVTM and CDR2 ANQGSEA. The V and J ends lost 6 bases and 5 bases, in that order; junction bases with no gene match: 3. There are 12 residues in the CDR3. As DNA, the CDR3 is TGCAGCGTGGAGACAGGGGGCGAGACCCAGTACTTC. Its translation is CSVETGGETQYF.

The CDR3 bases are TGTGCCAGTAAAGGGACCCTCAGCACAGATACGCAGTATTTT. Its translation: CASKGTLSTDTQYF. The chain has TRBV19 and TRBJ2-3; D may match TRBD1 or TRBD2 (5 bases each). CDR3 length: 14 residues. CDR1 and CDR2 from the germline V gene are LNHDA and SQIVND (reference sequence). V shed 7 bases and J shed 0 bases, with 11 bases lying between them.

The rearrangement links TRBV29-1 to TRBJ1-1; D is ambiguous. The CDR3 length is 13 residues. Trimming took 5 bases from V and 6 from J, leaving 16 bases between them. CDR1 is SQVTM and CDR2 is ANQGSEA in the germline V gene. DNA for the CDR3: TGCAGCGTTTTCAGGCCTTCTACGCCTGAAGCTTTCTTT. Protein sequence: CSVFRPSTPEAFF.

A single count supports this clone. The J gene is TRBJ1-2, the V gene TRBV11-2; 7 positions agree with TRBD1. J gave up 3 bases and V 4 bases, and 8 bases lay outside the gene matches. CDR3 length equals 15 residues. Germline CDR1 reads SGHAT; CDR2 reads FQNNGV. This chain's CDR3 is CASSSFVTGDYGYTF. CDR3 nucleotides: TGTGCCAGCAGCTCCTTCGTTACAGGGGACTATGGCTACACCTTC.

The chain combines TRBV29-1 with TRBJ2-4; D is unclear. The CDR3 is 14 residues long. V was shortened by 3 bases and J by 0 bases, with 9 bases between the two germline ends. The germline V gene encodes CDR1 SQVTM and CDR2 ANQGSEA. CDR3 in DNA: TGCAGCGTTGATGGGTCTCTAGCCAAAAACATTCAGTACTTC. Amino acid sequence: CSVDGSLAKNIQYF.

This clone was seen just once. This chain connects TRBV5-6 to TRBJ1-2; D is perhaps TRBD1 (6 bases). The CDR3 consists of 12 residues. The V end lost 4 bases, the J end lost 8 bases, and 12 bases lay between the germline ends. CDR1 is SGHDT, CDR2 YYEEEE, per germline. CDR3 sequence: CASSLGQRGYTF. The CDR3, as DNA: TGTGCCAGCAGCCTCGGACAGCGCGGCTACACCTTC.

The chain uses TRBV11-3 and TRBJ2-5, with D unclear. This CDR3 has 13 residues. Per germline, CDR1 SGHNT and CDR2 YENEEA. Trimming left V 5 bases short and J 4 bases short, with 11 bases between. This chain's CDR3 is CASSPRTRETQYF. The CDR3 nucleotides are TGTGCCAGCAGCCCCCGGACCAGAGAGACCCAGTACTTC.

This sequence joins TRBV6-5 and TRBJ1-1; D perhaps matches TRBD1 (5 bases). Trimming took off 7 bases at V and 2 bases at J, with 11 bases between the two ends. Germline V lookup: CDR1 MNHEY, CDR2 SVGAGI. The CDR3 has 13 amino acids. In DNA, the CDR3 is TGTGCCAGCATTTTACAGGTTAACACTGAAGCTTTCTTT. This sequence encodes CASILQVNTEAFF.

The CDR3 nucleotides are TGTGCCAGCAGCTTGGGTTCGCGGGGGGCAGCGAATACGCAGTATTTT. This gives the protein CASSLGSRGAANTQYF. This chain joins TRBV5-4 and TRBJ2-3; 8 bases are a match to TRBD2. V shed 0 bases, J shed 7 bases, and the junction held 10 bases outside the gene matches. The CDR3 totals 16 residues. The germline gives CDR1 SGHNT, CDR2 YYREEE (reference sequence).

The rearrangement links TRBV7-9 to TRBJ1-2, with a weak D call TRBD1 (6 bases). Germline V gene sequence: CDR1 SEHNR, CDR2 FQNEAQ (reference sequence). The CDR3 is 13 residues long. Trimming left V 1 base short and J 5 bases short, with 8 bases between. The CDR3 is CASSLGTGYGYTF. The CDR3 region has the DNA TGTGCCAGCAGCTTAGGAACAGGGTATGGCTACACCTTC.

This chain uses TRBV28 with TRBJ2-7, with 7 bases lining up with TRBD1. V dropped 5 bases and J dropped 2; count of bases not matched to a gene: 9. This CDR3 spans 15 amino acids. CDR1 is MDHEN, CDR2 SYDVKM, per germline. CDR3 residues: CASSPRDRLAYEQYF. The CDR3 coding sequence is TGTGCCAGCAGTCCTAGGGACAGACTGGCCTACGAGCAGTACTTC.

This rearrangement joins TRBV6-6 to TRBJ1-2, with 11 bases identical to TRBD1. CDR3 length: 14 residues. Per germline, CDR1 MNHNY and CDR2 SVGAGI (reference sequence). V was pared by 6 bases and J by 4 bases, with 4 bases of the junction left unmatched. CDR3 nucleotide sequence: TGTGCCAGCAGGGGACAGGGGGGAATCTATGGCTACACCTTC. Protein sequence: CASRGQGGIYGYTF.

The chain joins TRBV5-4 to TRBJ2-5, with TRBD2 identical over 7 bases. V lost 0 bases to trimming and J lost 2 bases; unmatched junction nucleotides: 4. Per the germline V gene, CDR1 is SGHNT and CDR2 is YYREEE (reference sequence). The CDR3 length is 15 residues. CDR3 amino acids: CASSLGAGPQETQYF. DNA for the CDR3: TGTGCCAGCAGCTTGGGAGCGGGACCTCAAGAGACCCAGTACTTC. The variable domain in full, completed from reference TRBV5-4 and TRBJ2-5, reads ETGVTQSPTHLIKTRGQQVTLRCSSQSGHNTVSWYQQALGQGPQFIFQYYREEENGRGNFPPRFSGLQFPNYSSELNVNALELDDSALYLCASSLGAGPQETQYFGPGTRLLVL.

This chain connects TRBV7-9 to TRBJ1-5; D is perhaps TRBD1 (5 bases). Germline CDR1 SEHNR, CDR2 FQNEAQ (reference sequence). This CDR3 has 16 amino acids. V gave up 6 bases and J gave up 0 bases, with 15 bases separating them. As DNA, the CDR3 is TGTGCCAGCAGTCTCTACCAGGGTCTTAGCAATCAGCCCCAGCATTTT. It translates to CASSLYQGLSNQPQHF.